These T cell receptor beta chains were read from a single sample in a study of CD8 T cells in Susac syndrome. MiXCR, run by TCRdb on the immunoSEQ multiplex PCR reads, gives a single entry per CDR3 protein. The sample holds tens of thousands of distinct CDR3 sequences, approximately 94% seen once. Material: CD8+ T cells from PBMCs. Receptors were obtained from a human donor with Susac syndrome. Each CDR3 is given with its conserved first and last residue. Part of the rows lack a size; the others show once, few, many or a class for expanded clones.

abundance: .
v_gene: TRBV20-1
j_gene: TRBJ2-7
CDR3aa: CSARDLAGGMNEQYF

abundance: .
v_gene: TRBV12-3/TRBV12-4
j_gene: TRBJ1-2
CDR3aa: CASSGQGSYYGYTF

abundance: .
v_gene: TRBV4-3
j_gene: TRBJ2-1
CDR3aa: CASSQEGGPGYNEQFF

abundance: .
v_gene: TRBV27
j_gene: TRBJ1-1
CDR3aa: CASRRQGAEAEAFF

abundance: once
v_gene: TRBV29-1
j_gene: TRBJ1-1
CDR3aa: CSVGHAENTEAFF

abundance: .
v_gene: TRBV7-9
j_gene: TRBJ2-7
CDR3aa: CASSFGSSDKYTYEQYF

abundance: .
v_gene: TRBV12-3/TRBV12-4
j_gene: TRBJ2-2
CDR3aa: CASSSWAGANTGELFF

abundance: .
v_gene: TRBV30
j_gene: TRBJ2-7
CDR3aa: CAWGPRDSYEQYF

abundance: .
v_gene: TRBV28
j_gene: TRBJ1-2
CDR3aa: CASSRLGGKYGYTF

abundance: once
v_gene: TRBV5-6
j_gene: TRBJ1-4
CDR3aa: CASSWTGANEKLFF

abundance: .
v_gene: TRBV6-6
j_gene: TRBJ2-2
CDR3aa: CALGPTNTGELFF

abundance: .
v_gene: TRBV6-1
j_gene: TRBJ1-2
CDR3aa: CASREQGADGYTF

abundance: once
v_gene: TRBV18
j_gene: TRBJ1-1
CDR3aa: CASSPPSSTGVNTEAFF

abundance: .
v_gene: TRBV13
j_gene: TRBJ2-1
CDR3aa: CASLTSGIYNEQFF

abundance: .
v_gene: TRBV20-1
j_gene: TRBJ2-1
CDR3aa: CSAKQAGDVNEQFF

abundance: .
v_gene: TRBV3-1
j_gene: TRBJ1-3
CDR3aa: CASSPDISGNTIYF

abundance: once
v_gene: TRBV5-1
j_gene: TRBJ2-1
CDR3aa: CASSLNLGPNEQFF

abundance: .
v_gene: TRBV11-3
j_gene: TRBJ2-7
CDR3aa: CASSFRDRAHEQYF

abundance: .
v_gene: TRBV18
j_gene: TRBJ1-2
CDR3aa: CASSPSGTKDGYTF

abundance: .
v_gene: TRBV10-3
j_gene: TRBJ2-1
CDR3aa: CAISESSGDYNEQFF

abundance: .
v_gene: TRBV5-4
j_gene: TRBJ2-5
CDR3aa: CASSLPTGRETQYF

abundance: .
v_gene: TRBV9
j_gene: TRBJ2-7
CDR3aa: CASSVEGAGGKDEQYF